A single sample gave rise to the 14 T cell receptor beta chains below, sequenced in a study of CD8 T cells in ankylosing spondylitis. TCRdb re-derived calls from the 5' RACE reads in MiXCR, one entry per CDR3 protein. The repertoire has about 42,000 distinct CDR3 sequences, roughly 2.5% of them found once; the top ten carry roughly 4.4%. Source material: blood, either unsorted or a sorted T cell fraction (not recorded which). The receptors were gathered from a male donor with ankylosing spondylitis or in good health (not recorded which).

Many counts were recorded for this clonotype. The chain combines TRBV9 with TRBJ2-7, with no clear D. From germline, CDR1 is SGDLS and CDR2 YYNGEE. Trimming cost V 0 bases and J 0 bases, with 10 bases left between them. This CDR3 is 15 amino acids long. The CDR3 region is CASSVGSRSSYEQYF. The CDR3 DNA sequence: TGTGCCAGCAGCGTAGGGTCCAGGAGCTCCTACGAGCAGTACTTC.

This clonotype has at least ten counts. V gene TRBV9 combines with J gene TRBJ2-5; 11 positions match TRBD2. Germline V gene lookup returns CDR1 SGDLS and CDR2 YYNGEE. The CDR3 length is 18 residues. V was pared by 2 bases and J by 1 base, with 10 bases of the junction left unmatched. The CDR3 loop is CASSVSGTSGSIQETQYF. CDR3 coding DNA: TGTGCCAGCAGCGTCTCCGGGACTAGCGGTAGTATCCAAGAGACCCAGTACTTC.

This clonotype was recorded at least ten times. This sequence joins TRBV9 and TRBJ2-5; tentatively, D is TRBD1 (6 bases). The ends were cut back, 1 base at V and 1 base at J, with 8 bases in the middle. This CDR3 comprises 14 residues. Germline V CDR1 and CDR2: SGDLS, YYNGEE. The CDR3 DNA reads TGTGCCAGCAGCGTATCAGGGGCCCAAGAGACCCAGTACTTC. This sequence encodes CASSVSGAQETQYF.

In this sample, this clonotype turned up many times. The rearrangement joins TRBV9 to TRBJ2-5, with 13 bases matching TRBD2. CDR1 is SGDLS, CDR2 YYNGEE, per germline. This CDR3 is built from 17 residues. The ends lost 4 bases at V and 1 base at J; junction bases unmatched: 7. Here the CDR3 reads CASSKGTSGASQETQYF. The DNA for the CDR3 is TGTGCCAGCAGCAAAGGGACTAGCGGGGCTTCCCAAGAGACCCAGTACTTC.

This clonotype was seen ten or more times. V usage is TRBV9 and J usage is TRBJ1-1, with unresolved D. Germline values: CDR1 SGDLS, CDR2 YYNGEE. Deletions cut 1 base from V and 0 bases from J, with 4 bases between. The CDR3 contains 13 residues. This chain's CDR3 is CASSVTLNTEAFF. CDR3 bases: TGTGCCAGCAGCGTAACACTGAACACTGAAGCTTTCTTT.

This clonotype was counted at least ten times. The chain employs TRBV9 and TRBJ2-2; the match to TRBD2 covers 7 bases. The germline V gene has CDR1 SGDLS and CDR2 YYNGEE. The CDR3 loop spans 15 amino acids. V lost 1 base and J lost 0; bases outside the gene matches: 0. The CDR3 region is CASSVLAANTGELFF. The CDR3 region has the DNA TGTGCCAGCAGCGTACTAGCGGCGAACACCGGGGAGCTGTTTTTT.

This clonotype appeared many times. The chain has TRBV9 and TRBJ2-5; D assignment may be TRBD1 or TRBD2 (6 bases each). Germline CDR1 and CDR2: SGDLS and YYNGEE. With 0 bases removed from V and 3 bases from J, the gap between germline ends came to 12 bases. This CDR3 spans 15 amino acids. This CDR3 is CASSVVGGREETQYF. The CDR3 DNA sequence: TGTGCCAGCAGCGTAGTCGGGGGCAGGGAAGAGACCCAGTACTTC.

The gene calls are TRBV9 and TRBJ2-1; D uncertain. Germline-derived CDR1 and CDR2 are SGDLS and YYNGEE. Trimming took 0 bases from V and 0 from J, leaving 16 bases between them. The CDR3 covers 18 residues. The CDR3 nucleotides are TGTGCCAGCAGCGTAGACAGTCTTCGGGTGAGCTCCTACAATGAGCAGTTCTTC. Its protein is CASSVDSLRVSSYNEQFF.

The sample holds many counts of this clonotype. The chain couples TRBV9 to TRBJ2-1; D is perhaps TRBD1 or TRBD2 (6 bases each). There are 15 residues in the CDR3. V lost 0 bases and J lost 4, with 11 bases in between. CDR1 is SGDLS, CDR2 YYNGEE, per germline. The CDR3 DNA sequence: TGTGCCAGCAGCGTAGCGGGGGCGGAATACAATGAGCAGTTCTTC. Protein: CASSVAGAEYNEQFF.

This clonotype was seen many times. The genes are TRBV9 and TRBJ2-1; 8 bases agree with TRBD2. Germline V gene data show CDR1 as SGDLS and CDR2 as YYNGEE. This CDR3 contains 18 residues. The V and J ends lost 0 bases and 5 bases, in that order; junction bases with no gene match: 13. CDR3 sequence: CASSVAKGGRLANNEQFF. The CDR3, as DNA: TGTGCCAGCAGCGTAGCTAAGGGGGGGAGACTAGCGAACAATGAGCAGTTCTTC.

This clonotype occurred many times. The chain carries TRBV9 and TRBJ2-5; 10 bases map to TRBD2. The CDR3 spans 17 residues. Germline trimming cut 0 bases from V and 1 base from J; bases unmatched to any gene: 6. The V gene's germline CDR1 is SGDLS and CDR2 YYNGEE. CDR3 in amino acids: CASSVAPSGSPQETQYF. CDR3 in DNA: TGTGCCAGCAGCGTAGCGCCTAGCGGGAGTCCCCAAGAGACCCAGTACTTC. Full variable domain (remainder filled in from reference TRBV9 and TRBJ2-5): DSGVTQTPKHLITATGQRVTLRCSPRSGDLSVYWYQQSLDQGLQFLIQYYNGEERAKGNILERFSAQQFPDLHSELNLSSLELGDSALYFCASSVAPSGSPQETQYFGPGTRLLVL.

There are many counts of this clonotype. This chain joins TRBV9 and TRBJ2-2; 12 bases are a match to TRBD2. CDR1 is SGDLS, CDR2 YYNGEE, per germline. V was clipped by 6 bases and J by 2 bases; unmatched bases: 5. The CDR3 loop spans 16 amino acids. This chain's CDR3 is CASTWTSGTNTGELFF. CDR3 coding DNA: TGTGCCAGCACCTGGACTAGCGGGACTAACACCGGGGAGCTGTTTTTT.

This clonotype came up many times. The V and J genes are TRBV9 and TRBJ1-5, with D hard to call. V was clipped by 0 bases and J by 2 bases, with 9 bases between them. CDR3 length equals 15 residues. Looked up from germline, CDR1 is SGDLS and CDR2 is YYNGEE. CDR3 bases: TGTGCCAGCAGCGTAGACAGTGGGCGCAATCAGCCCCAGCATTTT. Translation: CASSVDSGRNQPQHF.

This clonotype was seen many times. This rearrangement joins TRBV9 to TRBJ2-1; D not certain. V was clipped by 0 bases and J by 5 bases, with 3 bases between them. Germline V gene data show CDR1 as SGDLS and CDR2 as YYNGEE. This CDR3 comprises 12 residues. The CDR3 loop reads CASSVVNNEQFF. The CDR3 DNA is TGTGCCAGCAGCGTAGTAAACAATGAGCAGTTCTTC.